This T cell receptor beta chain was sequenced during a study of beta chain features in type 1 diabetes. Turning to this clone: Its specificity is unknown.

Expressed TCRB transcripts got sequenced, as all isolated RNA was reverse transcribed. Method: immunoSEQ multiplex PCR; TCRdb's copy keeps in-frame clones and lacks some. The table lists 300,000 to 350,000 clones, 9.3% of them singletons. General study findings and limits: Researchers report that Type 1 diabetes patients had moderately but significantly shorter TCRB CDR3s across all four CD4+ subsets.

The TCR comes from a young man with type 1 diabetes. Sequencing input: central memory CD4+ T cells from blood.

For the CDR3, the DNA is TGTGCCAGCAGCCCCCCAGTTGGGGGTGCGGCTGAAGCTTTCTTT. The encoded protein is CASSPPVGGAAEAFF. This sequence joins TRBV7-6 and TRBJ1-1, with a weak D call TRBD1 (5 bases). V was clipped by 5 bases and J by 6 bases, with 19 bases between them. Germline CDR1 is SGHVS and CDR2 is FNYEAQ. The CDR3 totals 15 residues. The entire variable domain, with the rest obtained from reference TRBV7-6 and TRBJ1-1, is as follows: GAGVSQSPRYKVTKRGQDVALRCDPISGHVSLYWYRQALGQGPEFLTYFNYEAQQDKSGLPNDRFSAERPEGSISTLTIQRTEQRDSAMYRCASSPPVGGAAEAFFGQGTRLTVV.